The 30 T cell receptor beta chains below come from one sample, sequenced in a study of Graves' ophthalmopathy and Graves' hyperthyroidism. The study amplified TCR beta CDR3 regions using RNA transcripts. Second-round multiplex PCR came after first-round RT-PCR with HTBI primers. Via MiXCR, TCRdb re-called the multiplex PCR reads, giving one row per CDR3 protein. This sample carries almost 750,000 distinct CDR3 sequences, roughly 40% of them seen once, and the ten largest clones take 44%. Sequencing was done on a sample of peripheral blood. The receptors stem from an adult man with Graves' ophthalmopathy.

The V and J genes are TRBV24-1 and TRBJ2-6; 8 bases map to TRBD1. The germline CDR1 and CDR2 sequences are KGHDR and SFDVKD. V was clipped by 3 bases and J by 3 bases; unmatched bases: 9. This CDR3 has 18 amino acids. CDR3 sequence reads: CATSDPGTGNRGANVLTF. DNA of the CDR3: TGTGCCACCAGTGATCCCGGGACAGGAAACCGTGGGGCCAACGTCCTGACTTTC.

This clonotype was seen more than once but under ten times. The chain links TRBV3-1 to TRBJ2-7; 7 bases match TRBD1. Germline V gene sequence: CDR1 LGHDT, CDR2 YNNKEL (reference sequence). V was clipped by 2 bases and J by 2 bases; unmatched bases: 9. The length of the CDR3 is 16 residues. The DNA for the CDR3 is TGTGCCAGCAGCCAATGGGCGAGACAGGGTACCTACGAGCAGTACTTC. Encoded protein: CASSQWARQGTYEQYF.

This clonotype was seen more than once but under ten times. V usage is TRBV7-9 and J usage is TRBJ1-6; D not certain. With 3 bases removed from V and 4 bases from J, the gap between germline ends came to 16 bases. This CDR3 region has 17 residues. The germline CDR1 and CDR2 sequences are SEHNR and FQNEAQ (reference sequence). The chain's CDR3 is CASSLEVRRSYNSPLHF. CDR3 nucleotide sequence: TGTGCCAGCAGCTTGGAGGTCAGACGCTCTTATAATTCACCCCTCCACTTT.

This clonotype has at least ten counts. The chain couples TRBV7-9 to TRBJ2-2; 7 nucleotides line up with TRBD1. In germline, CDR1 is SEHNR, CDR2 FQNEAQ (reference sequence). The trim removed 4 bases at V and 4 bases at J, leaving 12 bases unmatched. The CDR3 totals 17 residues. This CDR3 reads CASSWSWDSTLTGELFF. DNA of the CDR3: TGTGCCAGCAGCTGGAGTTGGGACAGCACCCTCACCGGGGAGCTGTTTTTT.

V gene TRBV25-1 combines with J gene TRBJ1-1, with D maybe TRBD1 (5 bases). The CDR3 spans 13 residues. V was clipped by 8 bases and J by 0 bases, with 10 bases between them. Germline assignment: CDR1 MGHDK and CDR2 SYGVNS. CDR3 sequence: CASVGAMNTEAFF. The CDR3 nucleotides are TGTGCCAGCGTAGGGGCAATGAACACTGAAGCTTTCTTT.

Comment on this clonotype: This clone may be a read error of a much larger clone one base away. Lacking the conserved final phenylalanine or tryptophan, this CDR3 likely reflects a read error. This chain links TRBV5-1 with TRBJ2-7; unclear D gene. The CDR3 is made up of 13 amino acids. In germline, CDR1 is SGHRS, CDR2 YFSETQ. The germline V and J ends were trimmed by 6 bases and 6 bases, with 16 bases remaining between them. The CDR3 protein is CASKLGSMGEQYL. CDR3 in DNA: TGCGCCAGCAAGCTCGGGTCGATGGGCGAGCAGTACCTC.

This clonotype was counted many times. The chain is built from TRBV29-1 and TRBJ1-1; D remains unclear. Germline V gives CDR1 SQVTM, CDR2 ANQGSEA. The CDR3 contains 12 residues. Trimming removed 7 bases from V and 5 bases from J, with 14 bases in between. CDR3 in amino acids: CSATDLRTEAFF. CDR3 sequence (DNA): TGCAGCGCTACAGACCTAAGGACTGAAGCTTTCTTT.

This chain's CDR3 is CSARGPGQLRGYTF. CDR3 coding DNA: TGCAGTGCTAGAGGTCCGGGACAGCTGCGGGGCTACACCTTC. This chain links TRBV20-1 with TRBJ1-2; TRBD1 aligns across 7 bases. CDR1 and CDR2 (germline): DFQATT, SNEGSKA (reference sequence). The J segment lost 8 bases and the V segment lost 1 base, leaving 10 bases of the junction unmatched. There are 14 residues in the CDR3.

This clonotype was observed at least ten times. The rearrangement uses TRBV29-1 and TRBJ2-2; weak D call: TRBD2 (5 bases). Germline V gene sequence: CDR1 SQVTM, CDR2 ANQGSEA. The V gene lost 3 bases and the J gene lost 4 bases, with 9 bases spanning the gap. This CDR3 is built from 13 residues. CDR3 protein: CSVDQGGTGELFF. The CDR3 bases are TGCAGCGTTGACCAAGGAGGCACCGGGGAGCTGTTTTTT.

The chain uses TRBV7-2 and TRBJ1-1; D may be TRBD1 (5 bases). The CDR3 contains 16 residues. The germline gives CDR1 SGHTA, CDR2 FQGNSA. V was clipped by 2 bases and J by 10 bases, with 23 bases between them. The CDR3 is CASSLFAGKDRGVAFF. For the CDR3, the DNA is TGTGCCAGCAGCTTATTTGCAGGGAAGGATCGCGGGGTAGCTTTCTTT. The full variable domain, completed using reference TRBV7-2 and TRBJ1-1, is GAGVSQSPSNKVTEKGKDVELRCDPISGHTALYWYRQSLGQGLEFLIYFQGNSAPDKSGLPSDRFSAERTGGSVSTLTIQRTQQEDSAVYLCASSLFAGKDRGVAFFGQGTRLTVV.

This clonotype appeared many times. This sequence joins TRBV9 and TRBJ2-5; D unclear. CDR1 is SGDLS, CDR2 YYNGEE, per germline. V lost 4 bases to trimming and J lost 7 bases, with 14 bases between them. The CDR3 is 13 residues long. The CDR3 spells CASSPRTHWTQYF. In DNA, the CDR3 is TGTGCCAGCAGCCCCAGGACCCATTGGACCCAGTACTTC. Drawing the rest from reference TRBV9 and TRBJ2-5, the complete variable domain is DSGVTQTPKHLITATGQRVTLRCSPRSGDLSVYWYQQSLDQGLQFLIQYYNGEERAKGNILERFSAQQFPDLHSELNLSSLELGDSALYFCASSPRTHWTQYFGPGTRLLVL.

The V call is TRBV20-1, the J call TRBJ1-5; tentatively, D is TRBD1 (6 bases). CDR1 and CDR2 (germline): DFQATT, SNEGSKA (reference sequence). This CDR3 has 12 amino acids. Deletions cut 1 base from V and 7 bases from J, with 8 bases between. In DNA form, the CDR3 reads TGCAGTGCTAGAGTGGGGGCCCAGCCCCAGCATTTT. Its protein product is CSARVGAQPQHF.

There are a few counts of this clonotype. The chain combines TRBV7-9 with TRBJ2-2; a possible D gene is TRBD1 (6 bases). The CDR3 covers 14 residues. V lost 6 bases, J lost 6 bases, and 14 bases lay in between. Germline V gene data show CDR1 as SEHNR and CDR2 as FQNEAQ (reference sequence). CDR3 DNA: TGTGCCAGCAGTCACACAGGGAAACCCGGGGAGCTGTTTTTT. Its translation: CASSHTGKPGELFF.

The V and J genes are TRBV15 and TRBJ2-5; a possible D gene is TRBD1 (6 bases). There are 14 residues in the CDR3. Trimming took 3 bases from V and 5 from J, leaving 13 bases between them. CDR1 and CDR2 from the germline V gene are LNHNV and YYDKDF (reference sequence). The CDR3 DNA follows: TGTGCCACCAGCAGGGACAGTGAGGGGGAGACCCAGTACTTC. Its translation is CATSRDSEGETQYF.

The chain is built from TRBV29-1 and TRBJ2-1; D gene ambiguous. Germline CDR1 is SQVTM and CDR2 is ANQGSEA. There are 11 residues in the CDR3. Trimming cost V 1 base and J 6 bases, with 4 bases left between them. CDR3 region: CSVEGSNEQFF. The DNA for the CDR3 is TGCAGCGTTGAAGGGAGCAATGAGCAGTTCTTC.

The rearrangement joins TRBV15 to TRBJ1-2; D possibly corresponds to TRBD1 (5 bases). The CDR3 consists of 12 residues. Germline CDR1 is LNHNV and CDR2 is YYDKDF (reference sequence). The CDR3 spells CARVAGTLGYTF. In DNA, the CDR3 is TGTGCTAGAGTGGCAGGGACCCTAGGCTACACCTTC.

This clonotype has a single count. The V call is TRBV29-1, the J call TRBJ2-7, with 10 nucleotides matching TRBD1. V lost 8 bases, J lost 5 bases, and 9 bases stayed unmatched. CDR3 size: 13 residues. The germline V gene encodes CDR1 SQVTM and CDR2 ANQGSEA. In nucleotides, the CDR3 is TGCAGCTTAGATCAGGGACAGGGGAACGAGCAGTACTTC. It translates to CSLDQGQGNEQYF.

The chain recombines TRBV7-6 with TRBJ2-5; 12 nucleotides line up with TRBD2. This CDR3 contains 15 residues. Germline CDR1 and CDR2: SGHVS and FNYEAQ. Losses at the gene ends were 5 bases for V and 5 bases for J; bases not matched to a gene: 6. Here the CDR3 reads CASSPELAGGETQYF. CDR3 DNA sequence: TGTGCCAGCAGCCCCGAGCTAGCGGGAGGGGAGACCCAGTACTTC.

This clonotype was picked up many times. This chain uses TRBV25-1 with TRBJ2-2; D is ambiguous. Germline V gives CDR1 MGHDK, CDR2 SYGVNS. The CDR3 has 14 amino acids. Trimming removed 6 bases from V and 0 bases from J, with 8 bases in between. This CDR3 reads CASSQGPNTGELFF. Here the CDR3 DNA reads TGTGCCAGCAGCCAAGGGCCGAACACCGGGGAGCTGTTTTTT.

This clonotype was counted at least ten times. The chain couples TRBV7-9 to TRBJ1-4; weak D call: TRBD1 (6 bases). The CDR3 totals 14 residues. Germline CDR1 SEHNR, CDR2 FQNEAQ (reference sequence). Trimming stripped 5 bases from V and 8 bases from J, with 15 bases between. DNA for the CDR3: TGTGCCAGCAGCGTGGGACACGGTGAGGAAAAACTGTTTTTT. Translation gives CASSVGHGEEKLFF.

This clonotype has a count of ten or more. This rearrangement joins TRBV7-8 to TRBJ1-2, with TRBD1 as a possible D gene (6 bases). Germline CDR1 reads SGHVS; CDR2 reads FQNEAQ. Trimming took off 2 bases at V and 8 bases at J, with 15 bases between the two ends. The CDR3 spans 14 residues. The CDR3 region is CASSLNRGAEGYTF. The CDR3 DNA reads as TGTGCCAGCAGCTTAAATAGGGGGGCGGAAGGCTACACCTTC.

This clonotype was recorded at least ten times. Mismatch with germline at one junction end may stem from a read error. The chain is built from TRBV10-3 and TRBJ2-5, with TRBD1 matching 10 bases. The CDR3 is 14 residues long. From germline, CDR1 is ENHRY and CDR2 SYGVKD. CDR3 sequence reads: CASSYGTGEETQYF. CDR3 bases: TGTGCCAGCAGTTACGGGACAGGGGAAGAGACCCAGTACTTC.

The V and J genes are TRBV29-1 and TRBJ2-2, with 7 bases lining up with TRBD1. Per the germline V gene, CDR1 is SQVTM and CDR2 is ANQGSEA. This CDR3 comprises 15 residues. After removal of 1 base from V and 5 bases from J, the junction contained 7 bases not matched to a gene. The CDR3 nucleotides read TGCAGCGTTGAAGCCGCAGGGACAGAAACCGGGGAGCTGTTTTTT. Encoded protein: CSVEAAGTETGELFF.

This clonotype was counted ten times or more. V and J are TRBV15 and TRBJ2-7; 11 bases are a match to TRBD1. Germline lookup yields CDR1 LNHNV and CDR2 YYDKDF (reference sequence). V was pared by 0 bases and J by 5 bases, with 3 bases of the junction left unmatched. The CDR3 is 15 amino acids. The CDR3 DNA reads as TGTGCCACCAGCAGAGATGGGACAGGGGGAGACGAGCAGTACTTC. Translating it yields CATSRDGTGGDEQYF.

This clonotype was counted ten times or more. The chain is built from TRBV5-8 and TRBJ1-6; D call uncertain. Germline CDR1 and CDR2: SGHTS and YDEGEE. This CDR3 spans 13 amino acids. V was pared by 0 bases and J by 4 bases, with 2 bases between. The CDR3 region is CASSLGYNSPLHF. In nucleotides, the CDR3 is TGTGCCAGCAGCTTGGGGTATAATTCACCCCTCCACTTT. Full variable domain (remainder filled in from reference TRBV5-8 and TRBJ1-6): EAGVTQSPTHLIKTRGQQATLRCSPISGHTSVYWYQQALGLGLQFLLWYDEGEERNRGNFPPRFSGRQFPNYSSELNVNALELEDSALYLCASSLGYNSPLHFGNGTRLTVT.

This clonotype was recorded a few times. The chain recombines TRBV11-2 with TRBJ1-6; 10 bases match TRBD1. J was trimmed by 7 bases and V by 5 bases; bases with no gene match: 5. The CDR3 consists of 15 residues. Germline CDR1 reads SGHAT; CDR2 reads FQNNGV. The CDR3 reads CASSQWTGGNSPLHF. In DNA, the CDR3 is TGTGCCAGCAGCCAATGGACAGGGGGAAATTCACCCCTCCACTTT.

The chain combines TRBV7-2 with TRBJ2-3, with D possibly being TRBD1 or TRBD2 (5 bases each). V was trimmed by 5 bases and J by 0 bases, leaving 12 bases between them. CDR3 length equals 15 residues. Germline assignment: CDR1 SGHTA and CDR2 FQGNSA. CDR3 DNA: TGTGCCAGCAGCCAAATGGGGGACAGCACAGATACGCAGTATTTT. This sequence encodes CASSQMGDSTDTQYF.

The sample holds many counts of this clonotype. The CDR3 loop reads CASRTGKGDSPLHF. CDR3 DNA: TGTGCCAGCAGGACAGGGAAGGGCGACTCACCCCTCCACTTT. The rearrangement uses TRBV6-1 and TRBJ1-6, with 7 bases matching TRBD1. V gave up 6 bases and J gave up 10 bases; unmatched junction bases: 9. CDR1 is MNHNS, CDR2 SASEGT, per germline. This CDR3 spans 14 amino acids.

This clonotype was counted between two and nine times. J is TRBJ1-6 and V is TRBV5-1, with a weak D call TRBD1 (5 bases). The CDR3 runs to 16 residues. CDR1 is SGHRS, CDR2 YFSETQ, per germline. V was pared by 4 bases and J by 5 bases, with 16 bases between. The CDR3 nucleotides read TGCGCCAGCAGCAACGGCGAGGGGTTAGATAATTCACCCCTCCACTTT. Its protein is CASSNGEGLDNSPLHF.

This clonotype showed up many times. This chain uses TRBV2 with TRBJ2-5; possibly TRBD2 for D (5 bases). This CDR3 has 16 residues. Germline loops: CDR1 SNHLY, CDR2 FYNNEI. V shed 1 base and J shed 2 bases, with 14 bases lying between them. As DNA, the CDR3 is TGTGCCAGCAGTGAAGACGGATTGGGAGAACAAGAGACCCAGTACTTC. This translates into CASSEDGLGEQETQYF.